This T cell receptor (beta chain) was captured by sequencing in a study of T cell repertoires in ileal Crohn's disease. Study background: Over 30% were active smokers at surgery; median disease duration was approximately 8.5 years. Biopsies of the neoterminal ileum at postoperative colonoscopy form M6 samples.

Findings of the study overall: Endoscopic recurrence occurred in every patient whose clonality exceeded 26.8%.

Profiled with immunoSEQ multiplex PCR; TCRdb holds only in-frame clones, not every one. The sample has 2,500 to 3,000 clones; roughly three quarters are singletons. Germline V lookup: CDR1 SGHTA, CDR2 FQGNSA. Trimming took 5 bases from V and 7 from J; bases not matched to a gene: 5. The CDR3 sequence is 14 residues long. With regard to this clone: Its antigen is currently unknown.

Time point defined: neoterminal ileum biopsy at postoperative endoscopy, about 6 months after surgery. Included were adult ileal or ileocolonic Crohn's patients indicated for ileocolonic resection. Sequenced: ileal tissue. This TCR was sampled from an adult with Crohn's disease. This chain connects TRBV7-2 to TRBJ2-1; TRBD1 matches at 10 bases. CDR3 sequence: CASSRDRGPNEQFF. The CDR3, as DNA: TGTGCCAGCAGCCGGGACAGGGGACCTAATGAGCAGTTCTTC.